This T cell receptor (beta chain) was captured by sequencing in a study of blood T cell repertoires in COVID-19. In the study overall: From the United States, Italy and Spain came samples of acute and convalescent COVID-19.

Researchers sorted participants into cohorts using their self-reported clinical history. There are 18 residues in the CDR3. CDR1 LNHDA and CDR2 SQIVND come from the germline V gene (reference sequence). V was clipped by 6 bases and J by 6 bases; unmatched bases: 15. TCRdb's table, derived via immunoSEQ multiplex PCR, lists solely in-frame clones and lacks some. The data show some 260,000 clones, about 85% seen once. The sample consisted of PBMCs or T cells enriched from blood (not recorded which). The chain uses TRBV19 and TRBJ1-6, with 9 bases fitting TRBD1. The receptor was derived from a young woman with acute COVID-19. CDR3 loop: CASRPKGQGLRSNSPLHF. The CDR3 DNA sequence: TGTGCCAGTAGGCCAAAGGGACAGGGCCTTAGGAGTAATTCACCCCTCCACTTT.